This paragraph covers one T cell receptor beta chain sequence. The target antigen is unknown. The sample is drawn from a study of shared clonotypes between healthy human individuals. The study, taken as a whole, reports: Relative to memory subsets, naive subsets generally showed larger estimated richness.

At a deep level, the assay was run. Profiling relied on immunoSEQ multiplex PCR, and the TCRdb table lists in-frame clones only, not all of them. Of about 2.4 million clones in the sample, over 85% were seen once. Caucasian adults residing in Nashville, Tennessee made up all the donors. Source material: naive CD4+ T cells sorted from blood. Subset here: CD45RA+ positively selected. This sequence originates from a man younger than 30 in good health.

CDR3: CAWSSRGGGRETQYF. CDR3 DNA: TGTGCCTGGAGTTCCCGGGGGGGTGGTAGAGAGACCCAGTACTTC. This chain joins TRBV30 and TRBJ2-5; 8 bases map to TRBD2. CDR3 length: 15 residues. After removal of 2 bases from V and 4 bases from J, the junction contained 9 bases not matched to a gene. Looked up from germline, CDR1 is GTSNPN and CDR2 is SVGIG (reference sequence).